Here is one T cell receptor (beta chain) with its context. Its antigen remains unidentified. CDR1 and CDR2 (germline): MGHDK, SYGVNS. The V gene end was trimmed by 2 bases and the J gene end by 4 bases; junction bases not matched to a gene: 6. The CDR3 length is 15 residues. TCRdb re-called the 5' RACE reads with MiXCR, one entry per CDR3 protein. The sample consists of 250,000 to 400,000 distinct CDR3 sequences, about 9.9% of them appearing once. This sample is drawn from a study of CD8 T cells in ankylosing spondylitis. Findings and caveats of the study: Reportedly, matched ankylosing spondylitis synovial fluid was significantly enriched for disease-linked clones. Disease-linked clones had a CD8+ phenotype and relatively low frequency in peripheral blood. Earlier work had already found some motif variants in reactive arthritis synovial fluid and blood.

Sequences were obtained from blood, either unsorted or a sorted T cell fraction (not recorded which). The clonotype was recovered from a female donor with ankylosing spondylitis or in good health (not recorded which). The V and J genes are TRBV25-1 and TRBJ2-3, with 7 bases lining up with TRBD1. CDR3 in amino acids: CASSEPDRAPDTQYF. In DNA, the CDR3 is TGTGCCAGCAGTGAACCCGACAGGGCCCCAGATACGCAGTATTTT.